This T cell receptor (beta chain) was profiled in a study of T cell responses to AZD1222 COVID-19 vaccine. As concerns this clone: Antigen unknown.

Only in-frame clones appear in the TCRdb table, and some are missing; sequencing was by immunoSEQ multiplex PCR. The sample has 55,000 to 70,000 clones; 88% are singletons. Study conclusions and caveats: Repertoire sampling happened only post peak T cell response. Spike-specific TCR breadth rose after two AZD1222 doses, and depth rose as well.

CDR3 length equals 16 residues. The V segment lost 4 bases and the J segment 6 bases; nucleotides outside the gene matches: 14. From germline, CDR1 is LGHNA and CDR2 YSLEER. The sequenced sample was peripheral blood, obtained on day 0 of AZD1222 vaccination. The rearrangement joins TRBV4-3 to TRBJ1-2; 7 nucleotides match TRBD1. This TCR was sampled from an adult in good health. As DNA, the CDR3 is TGCGCCAGCAGCCTTTATACAGGGGAATTTGGGGATGGCTACACCTTC. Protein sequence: CASSLYTGEFGDGYTF.